This TCR beta chain was identified in a study of cytomegalovirus exposure and HLA in healthy donors. As for the study in general: Falling in the Caucasian-associated ancestry cluster were less than 85% of 398 genotyped donors.

Nominally healthy donors provided the samples, though records likely missed some immune exposures. 13 Jbeta primers and 60 Vbeta primers were used for the PCR. Profiled with immunoSEQ multiplex PCR; TCRdb holds only in-frame clones, not every one. Here the sample spans around 150,000 clones, 75% to 90% being singletons. This CDR3 has 16 amino acids. V dropped 2 bases and J dropped 3 bases, with 16 bases sitting between them. In germline, CDR1 is MNHEY, CDR2 SVGAGI. General study points: V- and J-gene trimming in TCR beta was tied to a missense DCLRE1C variant by an analysis performed later.

As to this clone: Its target is not known.

The receptor was derived from a woman between 18 and 29 years old in good health and CMV-seronegative. Specimen: PBMCs. J is TRBJ1-2 and V is TRBV6-5; D perhaps matches TRBD1 (5 bases). This CDR3 reads CASSYPLGGSYYGYTF. The CDR3 coding sequence is TGTGCCAGCAGTTACCCCCTGGGGGGGTCCTACTATGGCTACACCTTC.